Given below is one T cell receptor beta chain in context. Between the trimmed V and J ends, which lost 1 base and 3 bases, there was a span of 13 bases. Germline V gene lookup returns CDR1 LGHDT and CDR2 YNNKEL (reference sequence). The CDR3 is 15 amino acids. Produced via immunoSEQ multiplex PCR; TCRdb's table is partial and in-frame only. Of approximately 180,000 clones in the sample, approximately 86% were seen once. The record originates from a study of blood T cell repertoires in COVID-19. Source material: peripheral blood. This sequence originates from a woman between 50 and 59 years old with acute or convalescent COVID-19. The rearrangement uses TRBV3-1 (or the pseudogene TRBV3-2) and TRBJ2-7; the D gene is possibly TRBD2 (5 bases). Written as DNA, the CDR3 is TGTGCCAGCAGCCAAGGCTCTCCTAGCAACTACGAGCAGTACTTC. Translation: CASSQGSPSNYEQYF.